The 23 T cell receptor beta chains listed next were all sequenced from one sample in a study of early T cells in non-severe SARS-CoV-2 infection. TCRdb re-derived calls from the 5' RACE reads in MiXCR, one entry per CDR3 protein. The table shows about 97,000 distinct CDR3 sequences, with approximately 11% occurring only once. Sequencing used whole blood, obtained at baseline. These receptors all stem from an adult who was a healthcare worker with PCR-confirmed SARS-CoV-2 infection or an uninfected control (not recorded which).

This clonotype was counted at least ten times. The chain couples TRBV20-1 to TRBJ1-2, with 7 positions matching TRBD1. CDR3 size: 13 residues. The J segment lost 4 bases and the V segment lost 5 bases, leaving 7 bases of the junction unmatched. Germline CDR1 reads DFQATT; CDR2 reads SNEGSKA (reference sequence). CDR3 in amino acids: CSAPDRVLYGYTF. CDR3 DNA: TGCAGTGCTCCAGACAGGGTACTCTATGGCTACACCTTC.

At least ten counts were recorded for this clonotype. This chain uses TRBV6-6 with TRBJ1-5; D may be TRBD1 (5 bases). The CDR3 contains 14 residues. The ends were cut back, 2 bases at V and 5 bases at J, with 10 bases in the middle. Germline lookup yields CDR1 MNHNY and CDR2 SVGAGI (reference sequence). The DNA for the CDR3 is TGTGCCAGCAGTTACGGGGCGGGGGATCAGCCCCAGCATTTT. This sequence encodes CASSYGAGDQPQHF.

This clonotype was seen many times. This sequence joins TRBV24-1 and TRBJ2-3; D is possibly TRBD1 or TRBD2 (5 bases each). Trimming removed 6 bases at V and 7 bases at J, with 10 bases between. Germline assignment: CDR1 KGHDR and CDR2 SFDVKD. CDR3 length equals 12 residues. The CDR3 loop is CATSLGRYTQYF. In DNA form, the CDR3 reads TGTGCCACCAGTCTGGGACGGTATACGCAGTATTTT.

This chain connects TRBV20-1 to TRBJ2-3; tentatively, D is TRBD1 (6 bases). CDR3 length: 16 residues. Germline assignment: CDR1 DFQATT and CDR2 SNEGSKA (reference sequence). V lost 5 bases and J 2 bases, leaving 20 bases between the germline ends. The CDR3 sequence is CSAPGQGLILTDTQYF. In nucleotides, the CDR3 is TGCAGTGCTCCGGGGCAGGGGTTGATTCTCACAGATACGCAGTATTTT.

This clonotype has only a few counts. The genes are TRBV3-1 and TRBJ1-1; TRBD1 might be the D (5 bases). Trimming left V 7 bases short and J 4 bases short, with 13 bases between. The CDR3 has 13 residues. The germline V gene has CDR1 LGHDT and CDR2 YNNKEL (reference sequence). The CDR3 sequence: CASTRGGGTEAFF. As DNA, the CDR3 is TGTGCCAGCACCCGGGGGGGAGGCACTGAAGCTTTCTTT.

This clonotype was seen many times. The CDR3 loop reads CASSSVPPLHF. CDR3 in DNA: TGTGCCAGCAGTTCCGTTCCACCCCTCCACTTT. The V and J genes are TRBV28 and TRBJ1-6; no clear D. Germline CDR1 reads MDHEN; CDR2 reads SYDVKM. The V end was cut by 4 bases, the J end by 11 bases, with 6 bases between. The CDR3 totals 11 residues.

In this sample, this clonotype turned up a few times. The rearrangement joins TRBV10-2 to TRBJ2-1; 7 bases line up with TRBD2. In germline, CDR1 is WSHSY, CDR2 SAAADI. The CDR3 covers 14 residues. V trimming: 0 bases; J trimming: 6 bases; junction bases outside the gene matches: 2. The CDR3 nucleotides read TGCGCCAGCAGTGAGTCTGGACTAGGCAATGAGCAGTTCTTC. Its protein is CASSESGLGNEQFF.

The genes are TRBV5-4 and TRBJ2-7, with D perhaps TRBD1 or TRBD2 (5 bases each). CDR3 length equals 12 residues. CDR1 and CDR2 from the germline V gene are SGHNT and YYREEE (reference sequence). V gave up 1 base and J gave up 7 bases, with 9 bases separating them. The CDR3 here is CASSLSWGEQYF. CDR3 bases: TGTGCCAGCAGCTTGTCGTGGGGGGAGCAGTACTTC.

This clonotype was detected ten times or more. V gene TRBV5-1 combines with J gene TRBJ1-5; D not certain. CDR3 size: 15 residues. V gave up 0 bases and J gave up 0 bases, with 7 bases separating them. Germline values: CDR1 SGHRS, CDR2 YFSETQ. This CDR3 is CASSLAGYSNQPQHF. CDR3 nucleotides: TGCGCCAGCAGCTTGGCTGGGTATAGCAATCAGCCCCAGCATTTT.

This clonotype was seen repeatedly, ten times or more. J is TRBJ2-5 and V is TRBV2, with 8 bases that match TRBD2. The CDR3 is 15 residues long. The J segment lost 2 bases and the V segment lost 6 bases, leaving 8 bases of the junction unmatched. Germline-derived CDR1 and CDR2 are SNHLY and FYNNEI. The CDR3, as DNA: TGTGCCAGCAGAGGCAGCGGGGGTACACAAGAGACCCAGTACTTC. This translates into CASRGSGGTQETQYF. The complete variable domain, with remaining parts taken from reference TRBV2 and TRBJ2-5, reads EPEVTQTPSHQVTQMGQEVILRCVPISNHLYFYWYRQILGQKVEFLVSFYNNEISEKSEIFDDQFSVERPDGSNFTLKIRSTKLEDSAMYFCASRGSGGTQETQYFGPGTRLLVL.

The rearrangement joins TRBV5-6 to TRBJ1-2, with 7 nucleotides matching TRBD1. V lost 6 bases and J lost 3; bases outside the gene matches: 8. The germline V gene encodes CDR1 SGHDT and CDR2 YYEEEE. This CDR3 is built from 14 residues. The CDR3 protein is CASTQTGTDYGYTF. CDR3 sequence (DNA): TGTGCCAGCACGCAGACAGGGACAGACTATGGCTACACCTTC.

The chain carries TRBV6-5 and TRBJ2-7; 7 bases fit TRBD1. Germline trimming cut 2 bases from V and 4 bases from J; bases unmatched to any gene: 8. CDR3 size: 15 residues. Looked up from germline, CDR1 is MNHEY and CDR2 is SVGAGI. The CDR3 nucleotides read TGTGCCAGCAGTTACCAAGGCCAGGGGGTATACGAGCAGTACTTC. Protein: CASSYQGQGVYEQYF.

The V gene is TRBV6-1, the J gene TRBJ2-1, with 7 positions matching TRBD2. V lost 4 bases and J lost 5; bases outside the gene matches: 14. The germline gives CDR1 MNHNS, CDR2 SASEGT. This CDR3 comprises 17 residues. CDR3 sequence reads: CASSGPHGGTHDNEQFF. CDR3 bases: TGTGCCAGCAGTGGACCCCACGGGGGGACCCACGACAATGAGCAGTTCTTC.

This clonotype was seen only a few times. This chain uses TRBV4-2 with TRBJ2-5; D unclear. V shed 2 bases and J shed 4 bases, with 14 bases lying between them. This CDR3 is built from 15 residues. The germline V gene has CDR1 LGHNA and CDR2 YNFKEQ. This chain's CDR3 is CASSQSTPTGETQYF. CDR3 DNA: TGTGCCAGCAGCCAATCCACTCCCACCGGAGAGACCCAGTACTTC.

CDR3 amino acids: CASSQGVAGPGANVLTF. The CDR3 DNA sequence: TGTGCCAGCAGCCAAGGGGTAGCGGGACCTGGGGCCAACGTCCTGACTTTC. The rearrangement links TRBV4-2 to TRBJ2-6; 8 nucleotides line up with TRBD2. From germline, CDR1 is LGHNA and CDR2 YNFKEQ. The V segment lost 1 base and the J segment 2 bases; nucleotides outside the gene matches: 4. The CDR3 spans 17 residues.

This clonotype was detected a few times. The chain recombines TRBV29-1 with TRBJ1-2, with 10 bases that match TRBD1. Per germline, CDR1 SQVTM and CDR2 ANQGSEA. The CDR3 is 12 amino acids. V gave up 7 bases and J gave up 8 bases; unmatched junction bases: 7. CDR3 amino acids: CSADRGRMGYTF. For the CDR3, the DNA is TGCAGCGCTGACAGGGGGCGCATGGGCTACACCTTC.

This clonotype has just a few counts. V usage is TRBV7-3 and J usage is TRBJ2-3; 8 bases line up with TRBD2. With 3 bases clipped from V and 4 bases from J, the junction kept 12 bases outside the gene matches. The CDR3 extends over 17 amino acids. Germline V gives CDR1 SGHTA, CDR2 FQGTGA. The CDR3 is CASSFGLAHVSPDTQYF. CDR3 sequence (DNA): TGTGCCAGCAGCTTCGGACTAGCCCACGTGTCACCAGATACGCAGTATTTT.

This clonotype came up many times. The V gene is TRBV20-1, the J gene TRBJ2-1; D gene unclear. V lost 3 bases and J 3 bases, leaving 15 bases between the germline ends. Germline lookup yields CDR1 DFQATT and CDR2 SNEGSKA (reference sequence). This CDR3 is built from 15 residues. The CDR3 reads CSASSPIDLYNEQFF. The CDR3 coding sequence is TGCAGTGCTAGTTCCCCGATCGACCTCTACAATGAGCAGTTCTTC.

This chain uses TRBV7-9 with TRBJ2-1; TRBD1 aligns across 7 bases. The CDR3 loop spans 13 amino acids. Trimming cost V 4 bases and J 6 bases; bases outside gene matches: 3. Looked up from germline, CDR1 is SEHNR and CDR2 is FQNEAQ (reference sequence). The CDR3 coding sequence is TGTGCCAGCAGCTCTACAGGGGTCAATGAGCAGTTCTTC. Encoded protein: CASSSTGVNEQFF.

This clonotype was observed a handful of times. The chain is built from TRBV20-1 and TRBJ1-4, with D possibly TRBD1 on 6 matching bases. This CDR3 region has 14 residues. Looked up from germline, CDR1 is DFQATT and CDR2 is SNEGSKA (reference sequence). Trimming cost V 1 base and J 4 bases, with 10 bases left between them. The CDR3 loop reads CSARGRGSNEKLFF. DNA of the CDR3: TGCAGTGCTAGAGGGAGGGGGAGTAATGAAAAACTGTTTTTT.

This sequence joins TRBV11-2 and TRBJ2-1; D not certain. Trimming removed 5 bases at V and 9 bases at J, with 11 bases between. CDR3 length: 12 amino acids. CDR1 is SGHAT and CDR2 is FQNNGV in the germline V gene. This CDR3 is CASSLLEPEQFF. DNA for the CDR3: TGTGCCAGCAGCCTCCTAGAGCCTGAGCAGTTCTTC.

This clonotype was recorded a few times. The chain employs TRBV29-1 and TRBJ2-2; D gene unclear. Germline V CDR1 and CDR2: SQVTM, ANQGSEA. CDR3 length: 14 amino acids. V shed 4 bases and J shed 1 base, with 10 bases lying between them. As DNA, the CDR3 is TGCAGCGTTGGACGTGAAAAGAACACCGGGGAGCTGTTTTTT. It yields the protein CSVGREKNTGELFF.

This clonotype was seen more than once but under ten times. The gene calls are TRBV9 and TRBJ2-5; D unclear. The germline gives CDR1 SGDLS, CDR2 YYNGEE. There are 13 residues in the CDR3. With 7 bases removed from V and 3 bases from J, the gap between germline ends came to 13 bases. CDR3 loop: CASGPEAEETQYF. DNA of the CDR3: TGTGCCAGCGGACCGGAAGCAGAAGAGACCCAGTACTTC.